Listed below are T cell receptor beta chains from one sample, sequenced in a study of T cell responses to AZD1222 COVID-19 vaccine. Profiled with immunoSEQ multiplex PCR; TCRdb holds only in-frame clones, not every one. This repertoire shows approximately 150,000 clones, 85% to 90% found once; its top ten account for 1.5% to 2%. The sample here was peripheral blood, taken on day 0 of AZD1222 vaccination. The receptor source for this set is an adult in good health. The CDR3 runs from the conserved cysteine through the conserved F or W. Each record gives: D gene, J gene, V gene, clone size, CDR3 DNA, CDR3 protein. A D gene is named only where the DNA matches it firmly. Size tells how often a clone was seen (once, few, many) or the class of an expanded clone, and some rows leave it out.

TRBD1 | TRBJ1-2 | TRBV7-9 | once | TGTGCCAGCAGCTTAGAGGGACAGGGGGACTATGGCTACACCTTC | CASSLEGQGDYGYTF
- | TRBJ1-1 | TRBV30 | - | TGTGCCTGGACGGGACTGATCACTGAAGCTTTCTTT | CAWTGLITEAFF
- | TRBJ2-7 | TRBV6-2/TRBV6-3 | - | TGTGCCAGCAGTTACTCTACCCTCTACGAGCAGTACTTC | CASSYSTLYEQYF
- | TRBJ2-7 | TRBV3-1/TRBV3-2 | - | TGTGCCAGCAGCCAAGATCGAGTAGGACCGGGCTTCGCGGAGCAGTACTTC | CASSQDRVGPGFAEQYF
TRBD2 | TRBJ2-2 | TRBV5-5 | few | TGTGCCAGCAGCATAGTCTCGCGGGAGGGTGGGGAGCTGTTTTTT | CASSIVSREGGELFF
TRBD1 | TRBJ1-5 | TRBV25-1 | - | TGTGCCAGCAGTGAAGCACTTCTGGACAGGAAGAATCAGCCCCAGCATTTT | CASSEALLDRKNQPQHF
TRBD1 | TRBJ1-2 | TRBV5-1 | - | TGCGCCAGCAGCTTGGGAGGGACAGGGGTTGGCTACACCTTC | CASSLGGTGVGYTF
- | TRBJ1-4 | TRBV12-1 | - | TGTGCCAGCAGCTTTGCGCATAAACGGGAGACATACGATGAAAAACTGTTTTTT | CASSFAHKRETYDEKLFF
TRBD1 | TRBJ2-1 | TRBV3-1/TRBV3-2 | - | TGTGCCAGCAGCCTGACAGGGGGCTACAATGAGCAGTTCTTC | CASSLTGGYNEQFF
TRBD1 | TRBJ2-1 | TRBV6-6 | - | TGTGCCAGCAGTTACGACCGGGACAGGGCCTACAATGAGCAGTTCTTC | CASSYDRDRAYNEQFF
- | TRBJ1-6 | TRBV6-5 | - | TGTGCCAGCAGACCCCCGGGGGGGCTATCACCCCTCCACTTT | CASRPPGGLSPLHF
TRBD2 | TRBJ2-1 | TRBV5-4 | - | TGTGCCAGCAGCTTGGGGCTAGCGGGAGTCGGTGAGCAGTTCTTC | CASSLGLAGVGEQFF
TRBD2 | TRBJ2-7 | TRBV15 | - | TGTGCCACCAGCATAGATAGCGGGAGGGCCTCCGAGCAGTACTTC | CATSIDSGRASEQYF
- | TRBJ1-2 | TRBV28 | - | TGTGCCAGCAGCCCGGGGGGAACAGGGTCCAACTATGGCTACACCTTC | CASSPGGTGSNYGYTF
TRBD1 | TRBJ2-1 | TRBV30 | few | TGTGCCTGGAGAAACAGGGACAGGAAGTACAATGAGCAGTTCTTC | CAWRNRDRKYNEQFF
- | TRBJ1-4 | TRBV4-1 | - | TGCGCCAGCAGCTATATAACAACTAATGAAAAACTGTTTTTT | CASSYITTNEKLFF
TRBD2 | TRBJ2-2 | TRBV5-1 | - | TGCGCCAGCAGCTTGGTCGGTAGCGGGGGCGGGGAGCTGTTTTTT | CASSLVGSGGGELFF
TRBD1 | TRBJ1-1 | TRBV19 | - | TGTGCCAGTATCACAGGGGGGACGGGCAGACCTGAAGCTTTCTTT | CASITGGTGRPEAFF
- | TRBJ1-5 | TRBV7-2 | - | TGTGCCAGCAGCTCCCCACAGGGTATAAGCAATTCCCAGCATTTT | CASSSPQGISNSQHF
TRBD1 | TRBJ1-2 | TRBV28 | - | TGTGCCAGCAGTTTAACGGCAGGGGGCGGCTATGGCTACACCTTC | CASSLTAGGGYGYTF
TRBD1 | TRBJ2-3 | TRBV4-2 | - | TGTGCCAGCAGCATGCAGGGGGCAAGGGATACGCAGTATTTT | CASSMQGARDTQYF
TRBD2 | TRBJ2-5 | TRBV3-1/TRBV3-2 | - | TGTGCCAGCAGCCAAGGACTAGCGGGAGGCCAAGAGACCCAGTACTTC | CASSQGLAGGQETQYF
TRBD1 | TRBJ2-7 | TRBV2 | many | TGTGCCAGCAGTGGACAGGGGGAAGGATACGAGCAGTACTTC | CASSGQGEGYEQYF
- | TRBJ2-7 | TRBV7-3 | - | TGTGCCAGTACTCTTGGAACGTCTAGACCCTACGAGCAGTACTTC | CASTLGTSRPYEQYF
- | TRBJ1-2 | TRBV4-2 | - | TGTGCCAGCAGCCAAGAGGGGACCGCAAACTATGGCTACACCTTC | CASSQEGTANYGYTF
- | TRBJ2-5 | TRBV2 | - | TGTGCCAGCAGGGGGCCAACACAAGAGACCCAGTACTTC | CASRGPTQETQYF